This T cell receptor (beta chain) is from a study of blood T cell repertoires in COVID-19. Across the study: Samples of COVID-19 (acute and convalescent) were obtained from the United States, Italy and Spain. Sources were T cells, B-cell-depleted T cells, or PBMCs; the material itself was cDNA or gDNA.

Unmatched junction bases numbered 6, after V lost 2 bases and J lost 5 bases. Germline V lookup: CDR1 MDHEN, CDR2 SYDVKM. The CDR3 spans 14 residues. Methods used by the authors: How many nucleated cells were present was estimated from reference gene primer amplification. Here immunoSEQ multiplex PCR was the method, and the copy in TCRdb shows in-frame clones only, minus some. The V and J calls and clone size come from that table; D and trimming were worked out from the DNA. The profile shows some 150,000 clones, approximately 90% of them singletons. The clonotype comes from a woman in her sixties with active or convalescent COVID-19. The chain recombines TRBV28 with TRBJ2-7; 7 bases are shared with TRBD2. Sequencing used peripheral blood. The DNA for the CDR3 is TGTGCCAGCAGTTTACGGGGGAGGGCTAACGAGCAGTACTTC. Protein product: CASSLRGRANEQYF.